This TCR beta chain was sequenced for a study of CD8+CD57+ T cells in acquired aplastic anemia. V was clipped by 5 bases and J by 4 bases, with 17 bases between them. Germline CDR1 is SEHNR and CDR2 is FQNEAQ (reference sequence). This CDR3 comprises 16 residues. Profiling of TCR beta VDJ combinations and CDR3 sequences used genomic DNA as template. TCRdb itself ran the reads through MiXCR, one entry per CDR3 protein. The table has 260,000 or so distinct CDR3 sequences, around 46% seen once. Flow cytometry had shown expanded CD8+CD57+ cells in the patients chosen for sequencing. Many counts were recorded for this clonotype.

The receptor's source is a human donor with aplastic anemia. The genes are TRBV7-9 and TRBJ2-2, with D tentatively TRBD2 (6 bases). The sample consisted of sorted CD4+, CD8+, or CD8+CD57+ T cells (not recorded which) from PBMCs. The CDR3 region is CASSPNGQGGTGELFF. CDR3 bases: TGTGCCAGCAGCCCGAACGGGCAGGGAGGCACCGGGGAGCTGTTTTTT.